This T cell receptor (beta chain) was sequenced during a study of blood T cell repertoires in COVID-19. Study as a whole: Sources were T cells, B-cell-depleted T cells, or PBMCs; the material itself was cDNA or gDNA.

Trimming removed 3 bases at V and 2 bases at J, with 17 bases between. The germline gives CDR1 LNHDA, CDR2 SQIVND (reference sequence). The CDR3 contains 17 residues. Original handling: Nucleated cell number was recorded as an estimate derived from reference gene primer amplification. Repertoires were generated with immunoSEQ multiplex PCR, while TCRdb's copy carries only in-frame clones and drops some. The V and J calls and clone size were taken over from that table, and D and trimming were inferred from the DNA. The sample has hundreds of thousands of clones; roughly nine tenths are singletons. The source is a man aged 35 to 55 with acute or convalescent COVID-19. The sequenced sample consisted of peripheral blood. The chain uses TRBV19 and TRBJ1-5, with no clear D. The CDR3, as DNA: TGTGCCAGTAGTATCTTCCAGATAAACGAGGGCAATCAGCCCCAGCATTTT. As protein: CASSIFQINEGNQPQHF.